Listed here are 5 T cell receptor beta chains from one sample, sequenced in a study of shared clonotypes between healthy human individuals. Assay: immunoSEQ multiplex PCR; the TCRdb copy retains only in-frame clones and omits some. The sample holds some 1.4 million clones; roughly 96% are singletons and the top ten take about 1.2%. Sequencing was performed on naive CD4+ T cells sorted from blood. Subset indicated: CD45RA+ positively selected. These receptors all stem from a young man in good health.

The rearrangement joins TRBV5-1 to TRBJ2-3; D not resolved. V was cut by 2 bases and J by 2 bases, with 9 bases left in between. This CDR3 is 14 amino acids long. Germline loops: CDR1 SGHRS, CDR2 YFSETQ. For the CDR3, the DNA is TGCGCCAGCAGCTTCGATGGGTCCACAGATACGCAGTATTTT. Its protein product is CASSFDGSTDTQYF.

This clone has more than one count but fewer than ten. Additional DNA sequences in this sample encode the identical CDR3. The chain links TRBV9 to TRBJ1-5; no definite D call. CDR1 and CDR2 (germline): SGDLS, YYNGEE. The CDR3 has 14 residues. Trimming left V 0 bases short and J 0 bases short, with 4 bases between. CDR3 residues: CASSVGGSNQPQHF. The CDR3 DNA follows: TGTGCCAGCAGCGTAGGGGGTAGCAATCAGCCCCAGCATTTT.

The CDR3 DNA reads TGCAGCGTTGCCCCCATCAAAAACATTCAGTACTTC. Translated: CSVAPIKNIQYF. The rearrangement uses TRBV29-1 and TRBJ2-4; D not resolved. V shed 4 bases and J shed 3 bases, with 7 bases lying between them. The CDR3 has 12 amino acids. CDR1 is SQVTM and CDR2 is ANQGSEA in the germline V gene.

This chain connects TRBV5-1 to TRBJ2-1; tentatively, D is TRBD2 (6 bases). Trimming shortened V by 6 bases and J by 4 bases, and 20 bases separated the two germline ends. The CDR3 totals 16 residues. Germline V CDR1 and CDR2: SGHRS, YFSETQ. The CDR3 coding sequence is TGCGCCAGCAACAAGATCGAGCAGGGAGGTTACAATGAGCAGTTCTTC. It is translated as CASNKIEQGGYNEQFF.

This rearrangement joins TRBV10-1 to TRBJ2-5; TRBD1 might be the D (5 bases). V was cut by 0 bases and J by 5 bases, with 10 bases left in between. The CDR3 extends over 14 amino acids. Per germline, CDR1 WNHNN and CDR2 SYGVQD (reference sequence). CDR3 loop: CASSESGRAETQYF. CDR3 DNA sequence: TGCGCCAGCAGTGAGTCTGGCAGGGCGGAGACCCAGTACTTC.